These 16 T cell receptor beta chains came from one sample sequenced in a study of T cell changes during pregnancy in multiple sclerosis. Repertoires were generated with immunoSEQ multiplex PCR, while TCRdb's copy carries only in-frame clones and drops some. The data contain over 55,000 clones, about 90% of them seen just once; the ten biggest clones take up about 2.3%. The sequencing here drew on peripheral blood, taken in the first trimester of pregnancy. These receptors all stem from a female donor with multiple sclerosis, enrolled in a pregnancy study.

This rearrangement joins TRBV19 to TRBJ2-2; the D gene is possibly TRBD2 (7 bases). The CDR3 extends over 14 amino acids. CDR1 LNHDA and CDR2 SQIVND come from the germline V gene (reference sequence). The V end lost 9 bases, the J end lost 5 bases, and 16 bases lay between the germline ends. CDR3 nucleotides: TGTGCCAGCCGTAGGGGGGGGCAGACCGGGGAGCTGTTTTTT. It codes for CASRRGGQTGELFF. The full variable domain, its missing parts supplied by reference TRBV19 and TRBJ2-2, is DGGITQSPKYLFRKEGQNVTLSCEQNLNHDAMYWYRQDPGQGLRLIYYSQIVNDFQKGDIAEGYSVSREKKESFPLTVTSAQKNPTAFYLCASRRGGQTGELFFGEGSRLTVL.

This chain joins TRBV10-3 and TRBJ2-5; 8 bases align to TRBD2. The CDR3 is 16 amino acids. Unmatched junction bases numbered 8, after V lost 2 bases and J lost 3 bases. Germline V gives CDR1 ENHRY, CDR2 SYGVKD. The CDR3 region is CAISERRGAGEETQYF. The CDR3 DNA reads as TGTGCCATCAGTGAGCGTAGAGGAGCGGGAGAAGAGACCCAGTACTTC.

This chain links TRBV29-1 with TRBJ2-1; 8 positions match TRBD1. V gave up 2 bases and J gave up 4 bases; unmatched junction bases: 1. The CDR3 is 13 amino acids. Germline assignment: CDR1 SQVTM and CDR2 ANQGSEA. The CDR3 is CSVERTGYNEQFF. DNA for the CDR3: TGCAGCGTTGAAAGGACAGGGTACAATGAGCAGTTCTTC.

The chain has TRBV27 and TRBJ2-7; D is ambiguous. The CDR3 extends over 15 amino acids. V lost 7 bases, J lost 5 bases, and 21 bases lay in between. From germline, CDR1 is MNHEY and CDR2 SMNVEV (reference sequence). CDR3 residues: CASMQKRYSLNEQYF. As DNA, the CDR3 is TGTGCCAGCATGCAAAAAAGGTACAGCCTAAACGAGCAGTACTTC.

This clone was seen only a few times. This rearrangement joins TRBV14 to TRBJ2-1; the match to TRBD1 covers 7 bases. Germline V gene data show CDR1 as SGHDN and CDR2 as FVKESK. The CDR3 sequence is 13 residues long. The V gene end was trimmed by 7 bases and the J gene end by 4 bases; junction bases not matched to a gene: 4. The CDR3 region is CASNRDRYNEQFF. In DNA form, the CDR3 reads TGTGCCAGCAACCGGGACAGATACAATGAGCAGTTCTTC.

The chain couples TRBV19 to TRBJ2-7; D not certain. Looked up from germline, CDR1 is LNHDA and CDR2 is SQIVND (reference sequence). V was shortened by 10 bases and J by 3 bases, with 10 bases between the two germline ends. CDR3 length equals 11 residues. CDR3 loop: CATQRDYEQYF. CDR3 DNA: TGTGCCACCCAAAGAGACTACGAGCAGTACTTC.

The chain joins TRBV6-5 to TRBJ2-1, with TRBD1 matching over 7 bases. The germline V gene has CDR1 MNHEY and CDR2 SVGAGI. This CDR3 comprises 16 residues. V trimming: 3 bases; J trimming: 7 bases; junction bases outside the gene matches: 12. The CDR3 sequence: CASSYIPGQRGNEQFF. CDR3 nucleotide sequence: TGTGCCAGCAGTTATATTCCGGGACAGAGGGGAAATGAGCAGTTCTTC.

The V call is TRBV29-1, the J call TRBJ2-1, with 8 bases fitting TRBD1. The V and J ends lost 8 bases and 4 bases, in that order; junction bases with no gene match: 7. The germline gives CDR1 SQVTM, CDR2 ANQGSEA. The CDR3 is made up of 13 amino acids. CDR3 in DNA: TGCAGCTATGGACAGGGAGTTTACAATGAGCAGTTCTTC. This encodes CSYGQGVYNEQFF.

This sequence joins TRBV19 and TRBJ2-7; TRBD2 agrees at 10 bases. The CDR3 has 15 amino acids. J gave up 5 bases and V 8 bases, and 12 bases lay outside the gene matches. The germline V gene has CDR1 LNHDA and CDR2 SQIVND (reference sequence). CDR3 amino acids: CASHPGSGRFDEQYF. CDR3 DNA sequence: TGTGCCAGTCATCCAGGTAGCGGGAGGTTTGACGAGCAGTACTTC.

This clone was observed a few times. The chain has TRBV27 and TRBJ2-7; 7 nucleotides line up with TRBD1. The CDR3 consists of 12 residues. V lost 8 bases and J lost 3; bases outside the gene matches: 4. The germline V gene encodes CDR1 MNHEY and CDR2 SMNVEV (reference sequence). Written as DNA, the CDR3 is TGTGCCAGCGCCGGGACAGACTACGAGCAGTACTTC. As protein: CASAGTDYEQYF.

The chain joins TRBV25-1 to TRBJ2-2; 10 bases are a match to TRBD2. Trimming at V came to 2 bases and at J to 1 base, leaving 4 bases not matched to a gene. The CDR3 is 17 amino acids. Per the germline V gene, CDR1 is MGHDK and CDR2 is SYGVNS. The CDR3 region is CASSEESSGRNTGELFF. For the CDR3, the DNA is TGTGCCAGCAGTGAAGAATCTAGCGGGAGGAACACCGGGGAGCTGTTTTTT.

V is TRBV6-1 and J is TRBJ2-7; D uncertain. Germline V gene lookup returns CDR1 MNHNS and CDR2 SASEGT. The CDR3 length is 12 residues. V was clipped by 7 bases and J by 6 bases, with 13 bases between them. The CDR3 protein is CASNSLVSEQYF. The CDR3 DNA reads TGTGCCAGCAACTCTCTAGTCTCCGAGCAGTACTTC.

V is TRBV6-6 and J is TRBJ2-7; TRBD1 aligns across 9 bases. CDR3 length: 16 amino acids. The germline V gene has CDR1 MNHNY and CDR2 SVGAGI (reference sequence). V was clipped by 2 bases and J by 3 bases; unmatched bases: 8. CDR3 residues: CASSYPPKTGGYEQYF. CDR3 sequence (DNA): TGTGCCAGCAGTTACCCGCCCAAGACAGGGGGCTACGAGCAGTACTTC.

This clone has only one observation. The chain is built from TRBV5-5 and TRBJ2-7; D remains ambiguous. There are 12 residues in the CDR3. The germline V gene encodes CDR1 SGHKS and CDR2 YYEKEE (reference sequence). Trimming shortened V by 2 bases and J by 5 bases, and 8 bases separated the two germline ends. Written as DNA, the CDR3 is TGTGCCAGCAGCTTAACAGTCAACGAGCAGTACTTC. Translated, it gives CASSLTVNEQYF.

The V call is TRBV7-6, the J call TRBJ2-3; 8 nucleotides line up with TRBD2. This CDR3 contains 14 residues. CDR1 is SGHVS, CDR2 FNYEAQ, per germline. The V segment lost 5 bases and the J segment 1 base; nucleotides outside the gene matches: 2. The CDR3 region is CASSNSGGTDTQYF. The CDR3 DNA is TGTGCCAGCAGCAATAGCGGGGGCACAGATACGCAGTATTTT.

The rearrangement joins TRBV29-1 to TRBJ2-7, with 10 nucleotides matching TRBD1. The CDR3 loop spans 14 amino acids. Per the germline V gene, CDR1 is SQVTM and CDR2 is ANQGSEA. Losses at the gene ends were 3 bases for V and 2 bases for J; bases not matched to a gene: 4. The CDR3 DNA sequence: TGCAGCGTTGAGTGGGGGACAGGGGCCTACGAGCAGTACTTC. It codes for CSVEWGTGAYEQYF.